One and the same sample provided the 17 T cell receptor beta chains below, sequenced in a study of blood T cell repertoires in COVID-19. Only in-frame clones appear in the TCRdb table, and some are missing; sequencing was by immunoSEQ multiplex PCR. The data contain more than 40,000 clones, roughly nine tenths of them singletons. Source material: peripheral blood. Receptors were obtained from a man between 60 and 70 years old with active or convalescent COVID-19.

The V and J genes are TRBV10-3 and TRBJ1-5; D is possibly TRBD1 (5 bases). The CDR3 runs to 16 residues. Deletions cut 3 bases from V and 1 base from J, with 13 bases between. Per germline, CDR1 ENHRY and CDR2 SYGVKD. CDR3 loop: CAISDPGGGSNQPQHF. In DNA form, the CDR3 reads TGTGCCATCAGTGACCCCGGGGGAGGGAGCAATCAGCCCCAGCATTTT.

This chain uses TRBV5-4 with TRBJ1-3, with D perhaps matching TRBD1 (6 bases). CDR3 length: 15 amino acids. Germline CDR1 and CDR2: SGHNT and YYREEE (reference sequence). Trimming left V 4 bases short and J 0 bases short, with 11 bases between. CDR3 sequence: CASSQTGLSGNTIYF. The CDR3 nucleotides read TGTGCCAGCAGCCAGACAGGCCTCTCTGGAAACACCATATATTTT.

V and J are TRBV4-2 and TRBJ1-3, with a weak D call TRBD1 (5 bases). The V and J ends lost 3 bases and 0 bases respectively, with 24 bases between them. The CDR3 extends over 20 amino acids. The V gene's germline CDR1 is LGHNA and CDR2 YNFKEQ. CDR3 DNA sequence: TGTGCCAGCAGCCATTTAAAGGCAGGGTCAACCCCGAGCTCTGGAAACACCATATATTTT. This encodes CASSHLKAGSTPSSGNTIYF.

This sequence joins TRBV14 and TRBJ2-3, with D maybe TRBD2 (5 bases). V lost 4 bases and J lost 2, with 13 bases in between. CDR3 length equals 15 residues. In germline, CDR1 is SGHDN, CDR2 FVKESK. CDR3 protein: CASSLYLGDTDTQYF. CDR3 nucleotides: TGTGCCAGCAGCCTGTACCTGGGAGACACAGATACGCAGTATTTT.

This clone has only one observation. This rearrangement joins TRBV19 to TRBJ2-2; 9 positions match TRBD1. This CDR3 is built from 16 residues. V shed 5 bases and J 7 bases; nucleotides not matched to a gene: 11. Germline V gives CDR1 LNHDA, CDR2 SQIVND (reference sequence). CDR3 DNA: TGTGCCAGTAGTCCGCCGGGACAGGGTTATCACGGGGAGCTGTTTTTT. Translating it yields CASSPPGQGYHGELFF. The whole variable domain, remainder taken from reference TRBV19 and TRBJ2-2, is DGGITQSPKYLFRKEGQNVTLSCEQNLNHDAMYWYRQDPGQGLRLIYYSQIVNDFQKGDIAEGYSVSREKKESFPLTVTSAQKNPTAFYLCASSPPGQGYHGELFFGEGSRLTVL.

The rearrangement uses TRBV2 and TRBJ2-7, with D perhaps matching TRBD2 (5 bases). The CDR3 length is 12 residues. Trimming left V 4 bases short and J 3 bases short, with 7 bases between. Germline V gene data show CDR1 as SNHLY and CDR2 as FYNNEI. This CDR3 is CASSAEGYEQYF. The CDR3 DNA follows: TGTGCCAGCAGTGCCGAGGGCTACGAGCAGTACTTC.

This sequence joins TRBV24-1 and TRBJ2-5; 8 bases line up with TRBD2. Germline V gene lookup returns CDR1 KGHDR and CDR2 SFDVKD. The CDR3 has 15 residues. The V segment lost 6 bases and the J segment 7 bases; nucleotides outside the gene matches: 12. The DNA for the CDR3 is TGTGCCACCAGTAACTCGGGGGGGAGCTTTGCGACCCAGTACTTC. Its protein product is CATSNSGGSFATQYF.

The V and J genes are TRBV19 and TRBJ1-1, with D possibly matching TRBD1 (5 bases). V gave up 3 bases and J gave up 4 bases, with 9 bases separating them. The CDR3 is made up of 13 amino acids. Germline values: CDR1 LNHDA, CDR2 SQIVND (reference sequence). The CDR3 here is CASSIQGLTEAFF. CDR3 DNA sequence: TGTGCCAGTAGTATCCAGGGACTCACTGAAGCTTTCTTT.

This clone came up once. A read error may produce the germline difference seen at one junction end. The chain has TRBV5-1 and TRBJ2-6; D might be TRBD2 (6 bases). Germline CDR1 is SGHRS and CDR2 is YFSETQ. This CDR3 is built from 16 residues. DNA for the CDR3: TGCGCCAGCAGCGCGGGACGGGTCTCTAGGGCCAACGTCCTGACTTTC. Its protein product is CASSAGRVSRANVLTF.

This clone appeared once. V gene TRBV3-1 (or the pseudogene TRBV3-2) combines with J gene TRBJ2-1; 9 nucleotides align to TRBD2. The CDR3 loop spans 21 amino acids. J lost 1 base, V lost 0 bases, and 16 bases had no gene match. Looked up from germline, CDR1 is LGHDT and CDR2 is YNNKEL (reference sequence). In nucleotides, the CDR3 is TGTGCCAGCAGCCAAGATTTACCTGTTGTGAGCGGGGGGCGATCCTACAATGAGCAGTTCTTC. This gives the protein CASSQDLPVVSGGRSYNEQFF.

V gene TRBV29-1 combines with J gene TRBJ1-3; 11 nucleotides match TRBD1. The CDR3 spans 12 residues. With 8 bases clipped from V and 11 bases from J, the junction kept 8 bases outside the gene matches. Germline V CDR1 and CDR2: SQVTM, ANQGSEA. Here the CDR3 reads CSKARDRGAIYF. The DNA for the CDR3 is TGCAGCAAAGCCCGGGACAGGGGGGCCATATATTTT.

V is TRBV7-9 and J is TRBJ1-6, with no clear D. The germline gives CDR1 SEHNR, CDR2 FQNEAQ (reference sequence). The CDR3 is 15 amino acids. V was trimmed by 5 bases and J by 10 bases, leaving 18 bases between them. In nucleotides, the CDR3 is TGTGCCAGCAGCGGGCCGGGAACAAGACCGTCACCCCTCCACTTT. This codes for CASSGPGTRPSPLHF.

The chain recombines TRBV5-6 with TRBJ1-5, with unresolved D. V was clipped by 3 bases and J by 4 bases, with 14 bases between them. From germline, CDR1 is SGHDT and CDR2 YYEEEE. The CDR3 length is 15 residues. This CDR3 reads CASSSTPRKNQPQHF. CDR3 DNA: TGTGCCAGCAGCTCGACACCTCGGAAAAATCAGCCCCAGCATTTT.

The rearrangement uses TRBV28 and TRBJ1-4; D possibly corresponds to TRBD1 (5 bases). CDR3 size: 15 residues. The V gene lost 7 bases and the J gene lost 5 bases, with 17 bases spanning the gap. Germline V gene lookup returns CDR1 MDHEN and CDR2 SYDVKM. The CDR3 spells CASIRGGIENEKLFF. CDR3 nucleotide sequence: TGTGCCAGCATCCGGGGCGGGATTGAGAATGAAAAACTGTTTTTT. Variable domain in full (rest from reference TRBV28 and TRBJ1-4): DVKVTQSSRYLVKRTGEKVFLECVQDMDHENMFWYRQDPGLGLRLIYFSYDVKMKEKGDIPEGYSVSREKKERFSLILESASTNQTSMYLCASIRGGIENEKLFFGSGTQLSVL.

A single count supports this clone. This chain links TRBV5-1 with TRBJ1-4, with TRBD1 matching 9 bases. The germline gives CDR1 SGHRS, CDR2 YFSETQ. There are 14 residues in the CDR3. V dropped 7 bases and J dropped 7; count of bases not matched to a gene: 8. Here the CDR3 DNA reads TGCGCCAGCTCGAACAGGGGGCTCGGTGAAAAACTGTTTTTT. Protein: CASSNRGLGEKLFF.

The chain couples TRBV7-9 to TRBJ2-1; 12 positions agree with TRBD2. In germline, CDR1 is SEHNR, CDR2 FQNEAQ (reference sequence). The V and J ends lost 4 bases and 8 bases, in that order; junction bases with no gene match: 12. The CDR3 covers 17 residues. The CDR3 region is CASSSRLAGEVGDEQFF. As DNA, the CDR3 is TGTGCCAGCAGCTCACGACTAGCGGGGGAGGTTGGGGATGAGCAGTTCTTC. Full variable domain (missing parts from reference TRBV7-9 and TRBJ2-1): DTGVSQNPRHKITKRGQNVTFRCDPISEHNRLYWYRQTLGQGPEFLTYFQNEAQLEKSRLLSDRFSAERPKGSFSTLEIQRTEQGDSAMYLCASSSRLAGEVGDEQFFGPGTRLTVL.

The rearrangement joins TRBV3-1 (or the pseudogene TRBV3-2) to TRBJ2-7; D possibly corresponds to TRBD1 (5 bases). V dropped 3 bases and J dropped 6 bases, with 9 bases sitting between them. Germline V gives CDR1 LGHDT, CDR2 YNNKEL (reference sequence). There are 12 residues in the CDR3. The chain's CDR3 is CASSQQGREQYF. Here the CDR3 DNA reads TGTGCCAGCAGCCAGCAGGGTCGCGAGCAGTACTTC.